One TCR beta chain is described in this entry. All exposed participants met a person with COVID-19 within 2 weeks before entering the study. The CDR3 length is 14 residues. Germline V lookup: CDR1 MNHEY, CDR2 SMNVEV (reference sequence). The V end lost 3 bases, the J end lost 6 bases, and 12 bases lay between the germline ends. The data originate from a study of blood T cell repertoires in COVID-19. The overall study: Italy, Spain and the United States were the sources of the convalescent and acute COVID-19 samples. In each case, the material was cDNA or gDNA derived from T cells, B-cell-depleted T cells, or PBMCs.

The authors' processing: Reference gene primer amplification gave nucleated cell count estimates. Sequenced by immunoSEQ multiplex PCR; TCRdb stores in-frame clones only, minus some. V, J and clone size derive from that table, while D and trimming were established from the DNA sequence. The repertoire holds 430,000 or so clones, about 88% seen once, with 1.4% to 1.5% in the top ten. This TCR was sampled from a woman younger than 35 who had been exposed to COVID-19. V and J are TRBV27 and TRBJ1-5; D may be TRBD1 (6 bases). Material for sequencing was PBMCs or T cells enriched from blood (not recorded which). CDR3 protein: CASSFSDRSQPQHF. The CDR3 DNA sequence: TGTGCCAGCAGTTTCTCCGACAGGAGTCAGCCCCAGCATTTT.